The 17 T cell receptor beta chains reported below all come from one sample, sequenced in a study of blood T cell repertoires in COVID-19. The repertoire was sequenced with immunoSEQ multiplex PCR; TCRdb's copy has only in-frame clones and lacks some. The sample shows some 350,000 clones, about four fifths of them seen only once. Source material: peripheral blood. The source of these receptors is a man between 25 and 39 years old with active or convalescent COVID-19.

V gene TRBV3-1 (or the pseudogene TRBV3-2) combines with J gene TRBJ1-5, with 7 bases that match TRBD1. Germline lookup yields CDR1 LGHDT and CDR2 YNNKEL (reference sequence). The V gene end was trimmed by 3 bases and the J gene end by 1 base; junction bases not matched to a gene: 6. The CDR3 consists of 16 residues. CDR3 DNA: TGTGCCAGCAGCCATCTTGGACAGGCCAGCAATCAGCCCCAGCATTTT. It encodes CASSHLGQASNQPQHF.

The V gene is TRBV3-1 (or the pseudogene TRBV3-2), the J gene TRBJ2-2, with D possibly being TRBD1 (5 bases). Between the trimmed V and J ends, which lost 7 bases and 3 bases, there was a span of 15 bases. This CDR3 contains 15 residues. Germline V gives CDR1 LGHDT, CDR2 YNNKEL (reference sequence). The CDR3, as DNA: TGTGCCAGCACTCACAGGTCGCCGGACACCGGGGAGCTGTTTTTT. Protein product: CASTHRSPDTGELFF.

The V gene is TRBV11-2, the J gene TRBJ2-1; 8 nucleotides align to TRBD2. The CDR3 runs 16 residues. The germline V gene has CDR1 SGHAT and CDR2 FQNNGV. The V segment lost 5 bases and the J segment 8 bases; nucleotides outside the gene matches: 14. The CDR3 is CASSHIAGQRVDEQFF. The DNA for the CDR3 is TGTGCCAGCAGCCATATAGCGGGACAAAGGGTCGATGAGCAGTTCTTC.

The CDR3 DNA sequence: TGTGCCAGCAGACTTTATGGACAAGACTATGGCTACACCTTC. Its protein product is CASRLYGQDYGYTF. The chain recombines TRBV11-2 with TRBJ1-2; D is perhaps TRBD1 (5 bases). The V and J ends lost 6 bases and 3 bases respectively, with 14 bases between them. Germline-derived CDR1 and CDR2 are SGHAT and FQNNGV. The CDR3 is 14 amino acids.

The chain's CDR3 is CASSGGRELFF. CDR3 DNA sequence: TGTGCCAGCAGCGGCGGCCGGGAGCTGTTTTTT. The J gene is TRBJ2-2, the V gene TRBV11-3; no clear D gene. The CDR3 consists of 11 residues. The ends were cut back, 5 bases at V and 9 bases at J, with 7 bases in the middle. The germline V gene has CDR1 SGHNT and CDR2 YENEEA.

This clone occurred once. J is TRBJ2-7 and V is TRBV3-1 (or the pseudogene TRBV3-2), with D perhaps TRBD2 (6 bases). Germline V gene sequence: CDR1 LGHDT, CDR2 YNNKEL (reference sequence). The CDR3 consists of 14 residues. Trimming took 4 bases from V and 7 from J, leaving 17 bases between them. The CDR3 DNA follows: TGTGCCAGCAGCCCCGGGACTTTTCAGGTAGAGCAGTACTTC. This codes for CASSPGTFQVEQYF.

The chain carries TRBV9 and TRBJ2-1; D remains unclear. Deletions cut 4 bases from V and 4 bases from J, with 30 bases between. The CDR3 length is 20 residues. Germline V gene sequence: CDR1 SGDLS, CDR2 YYNGEE. The CDR3 loop is CASSPHPEPPPYMTYNEQFF. CDR3 coding DNA: TGTGCCAGCAGCCCACACCCGGAACCACCCCCCTATATGACTTACAATGAGCAGTTCTTC.

The J gene is TRBJ2-3, the V gene TRBV6-2 or TRBV6-3, with a possible D match to TRBD1 (6 bases). The CDR3 spans 14 residues. Trimming pared 5 bases from V and 4 bases from J, leaving 13 bases between. Germline V gene sequence: CDR1 MNHEY, CDR2 SVGEGT. The DNA of the CDR3 is TGTGCCAGCAGTCGGAGACAGGCCGCAGATACGCAGTATTTT. Protein product: CASSRRQAADTQYF.

This clone occurred a few times. The J gene is TRBJ1-6, the V gene TRBV11-3; the D gene is possibly TRBD1 (6 bases). Deletions cut 2 bases from V and 10 bases from J, with 9 bases between. Germline lookup yields CDR1 SGHNT and CDR2 YENEEA. The CDR3 totals 13 residues. The CDR3 sequence is CASSLQGRSPLHF. CDR3 in DNA: TGTGCCAGCAGCTTACAGGGGCGATCACCCCTCCACTTT.

This chain links TRBV10-3 with TRBJ1-5; D possibly corresponds to TRBD1 (6 bases). CDR1 is ENHRY and CDR2 is SYGVKD in the germline V gene. The CDR3 covers 13 residues. V lost 4 bases and J 4 bases, leaving 8 bases between the germline ends. This CDR3 is CAISGDRNQPQHF. DNA of the CDR3: TGTGCCATCAGTGGCGACAGGAATCAGCCCCAGCATTTT.

V and J are TRBV5-1 and TRBJ2-5; 9 bases map to TRBD1. Germline trimming cut 4 bases from V and 5 bases from J; bases unmatched to any gene: 6. Germline CDR1 reads SGHRS; CDR2 reads YFSETQ. The CDR3 consists of 14 residues. DNA of the CDR3: TGCGCCAGCAGCACTTTGACAGGGGGGGAGACCCAGTACTTC. It yields the protein CASSTLTGGETQYF.

This clone was seen a single time. The gene calls are TRBV6-5 and TRBJ2-7; 7 bases agree with TRBD2. The CDR3 is 14 residues long. Germline V gives CDR1 MNHEY, CDR2 SVGAGI. Unmatched junction bases numbered 7, after V lost 5 bases and J lost 3 bases. The CDR3 loop reads CASSQTGLVYEQYF. The CDR3 DNA reads TGTGCCAGCAGTCAAACCGGACTAGTCTACGAGCAGTACTTC.

This chain joins TRBV5-1 and TRBJ2-1; D remains unclear. Germline values: CDR1 SGHRS, CDR2 YFSETQ. The CDR3 covers 13 residues. The V end lost 1 base, the J end lost 8 bases, and 10 bases lay between the germline ends. The CDR3 sequence: CASSLYGTDEQFF. CDR3 nucleotide sequence: TGCGCCAGCAGCTTGTACGGAACAGATGAGCAGTTCTTC. The full variable domain, completed using reference TRBV5-1 and TRBJ2-1, is KAGVTQTPRYLIKTRGQQVTLSCSPISGHRSVSWYQQTPGQGLQFLFEYFSETQRNKGNFPGRFSGRQFSNSRSEMNVSTLELGDSALYLCASSLYGTDEQFFGPGTRLTVL.

This chain joins TRBV7-2 and TRBJ1-5; no reliable D call. CDR1 and CDR2 from the germline V gene are SGHTA and FQGNSA. Trimming stripped 0 bases from V and 1 base from J, with 13 bases between. The CDR3 loop spans 17 amino acids. CDR3 protein: CASSLAPAGLSNQPQHF. The CDR3 DNA reads as TGTGCCAGCAGCTTAGCTCCGGCAGGCCTAAGCAATCAGCCCCAGCATTTT.

This chain uses TRBV18 with TRBJ2-1; 8 bases fit TRBD2. Trimming removed 3 bases from V and 6 bases from J; junction bases left unmatched: 16. CDR1 and CDR2 (germline): KGHSH, LQKENI. The CDR3 spans 18 residues. In nucleotides, the CDR3 is TGTGCCAGCTCACCGGGGCGGGAGGCCGACGGAGGATTCAATGAGCAGTTCTTC. Its translation: CASSPGREADGGFNEQFF.

In its sample, this clone was seen once. This chain uses TRBV5-1 with TRBJ2-2; 7 bases are shared with TRBD2. Germline loops: CDR1 SGHRS, CDR2 YFSETQ. V was clipped by 4 bases and J by 4 bases; unmatched bases: 4. The CDR3 consists of 14 residues. For the CDR3, the DNA is TGCGCCAGCAGCACCGGGACTATCACCGGGGAGCTGTTTTTT. Translated, it gives CASSTGTITGELFF.

This chain links TRBV19 with TRBJ2-3, with D maybe TRBD1 (5 bases). Looked up from germline, CDR1 is LNHDA and CDR2 is SQIVND (reference sequence). The CDR3 consists of 15 residues. V was cut by 7 bases and J by 5 bases, with 19 bases left in between. CDR3 sequence reads: CASNPGSRVIDTQYF. In nucleotides, the CDR3 is TGTGCCAGTAACCCCGGCAGCAGGGTTATAGATACGCAGTATTTT.